The 32 T cell receptor beta chains below were found in one sample sequenced in a study of blood T cell repertoires in COVID-19. Clones were read by immunoSEQ multiplex PCR, and TCRdb kept only the in-frame ones, dropping some. The table has 90,000 to 100,000 clones, 65% to 85% seen once. Sequencing was carried out using peripheral blood. These receptors all stem from a man aged 70 or older with active or convalescent COVID-19.

The rearrangement joins TRBV6-5 to TRBJ1-2; the D is unclear. Trimming left V 7 bases short and J 2 bases short, with 11 bases between. The CDR3 totals 13 residues. CDR1 and CDR2 from the germline V gene are MNHEY and SVGAGI. CDR3 sequence (DNA): TGTGCCAGCATGGCAGGAACCAACTATGGCTACACCTTC. Its protein product is CASMAGTNYGYTF.

This CDR3 is CASSQSWTGEQFF. CDR3 DNA: TGTGCCAGCAGCCAAAGTTGGACAGGCGAGCAGTTCTTC. J is TRBJ2-1 and V is TRBV14; TRBD1 matches 7 bases. The CDR3 totals 13 residues. Trimming removed 2 bases from V and 10 bases from J; junction bases left unmatched: 5. Germline loops: CDR1 SGHDN, CDR2 FVKESK.

V gene TRBV6-5 combines with J gene TRBJ2-3; 9 bases agree with TRBD2. The CDR3 has 16 residues. The J segment lost 6 bases and the V segment lost 0 bases, leaving 7 bases of the junction unmatched. In germline, CDR1 is MNHEY, CDR2 SVGAGI. Here the CDR3 reads CASSYSIPLAGDTQYF. In DNA, the CDR3 is TGTGCCAGCAGTTACTCGATTCCCCTAGCGGGGGATACGCAGTATTTT.

This clone was counted between two and nine times. This rearrangement joins TRBV18 to TRBJ1-1; 8 bases agree with TRBD1. Germline V CDR1 and CDR2: KGHSH, LQKENI. V lost 0 bases, J lost 5 bases, and 8 bases stayed unmatched. This CDR3 has 16 residues. In DNA, the CDR3 is TGTGCCAGCTCACCACCGCGGACAGGGAGGGGGACTGAAGCTTTCTTT. Residues: CASSPPRTGRGTEAFF.

This clone was counted only a few times. The chain employs TRBV11-1 and TRBJ1-1; D call uncertain. This CDR3 contains 11 residues. The germline V gene encodes CDR1 SGHAT and CDR2 FQDESV (reference sequence). Trimming stripped 3 bases from V and 6 bases from J, with 5 bases between. The CDR3 bases are TGTGCCAGCAGCTTTGGAGCTGAAGCTTTCTTT. Encoded protein: CASSFGAEAFF. Full variable domain (outside the CDR3, taken from reference TRBV11-1 and TRBJ1-1): EAEVAQSPRYKITEKSQAVAFWCDPISGHATLYWYRQILGQGPELLVQFQDESVVDDSQLPKDRFSAERLKGVDSTLKIQPAELGDSAMYLCASSFGAEAFFGQGTRLTVV.

The CDR3 DNA sequence: TGTGCCAGCAGCCTTACCGGACAGGGGGCTCAGCCCCAGCATTTT. Encoded protein: CASSLTGQGAQPQHF. The chain uses TRBV11-2 and TRBJ1-5, with 11 bases fitting TRBD1. The J segment lost 6 bases and the V segment lost 5 bases, leaving 6 bases of the junction unmatched. Germline CDR1 reads SGHAT; CDR2 reads FQNNGV. There are 15 residues in the CDR3.

This rearrangement joins TRBV7-9 to TRBJ2-5; TRBD2 matches at 10 bases. The CDR3 consists of 15 residues. V lost 5 bases and J lost 4; bases outside the gene matches: 7. The germline CDR1 and CDR2 sequences are SEHNR and FQNEAQ (reference sequence). This CDR3 is CASSPVSGGAETQYF. The CDR3 coding sequence is TGTGCCAGCAGCCCGGTCAGCGGGGGGGCAGAGACCCAGTACTTC.

The chain carries TRBV2 and TRBJ2-7; TRBD2 is a possible D gene (6 bases). The V end was cut by 3 bases, the J end by 4 bases, with 7 bases between. The CDR3 contains 12 residues. Germline CDR1 SNHLY, CDR2 FYNNEI. For the CDR3, the DNA is TGTGCCAGCAGTGAGGAGGGGTACGAGCAGTACTTC. It encodes CASSEEGYEQYF.

The sample holds a few counts of this clone. The chain joins TRBV7-9 to TRBJ1-1; D unresolved. V lost 0 bases to trimming and J lost 5 bases, with 7 bases between them. This CDR3 has 13 residues. Germline values: CDR1 SEHNR, CDR2 FQNEAQ (reference sequence). The CDR3 sequence: CASSLAYQTEAFF. CDR3 bases: TGTGCCAGCAGCTTAGCGTACCAGACTGAAGCTTTCTTT.

In its sample, this clone was seen once. CDR3 nucleotide sequence: TGTGCCAGCAGCTTGAGGGCTTTCTCCTACAATGAGCAGTTCTTC. It codes for CASSLRAFSYNEQFF. The chain uses TRBV7-2 and TRBJ2-1; D might be TRBD2 (5 bases). V was cut by 3 bases and J by 0 bases, with 9 bases left in between. The CDR3 contains 15 residues. The germline CDR1 and CDR2 sequences are SGHTA and FQGNSA.

The CDR3: CASSYSRQGGNEQYF. CDR3 DNA: TGTGCCAGCAGTTACTCGAGACAGGGGGGCAACGAGCAGTACTTC. The chain is built from TRBV6-2 or TRBV6-3 and TRBJ2-7; TRBD1 matches 9 bases. Germline V gene data show CDR1 as MNHEY and CDR2 as SVGEGT. Trimming removed 0 bases from V and 5 bases from J; junction bases left unmatched: 5. This CDR3 has 15 residues.

V usage is TRBV18 and J usage is TRBJ2-7, with TRBD1 as a possible D gene (6 bases). V was clipped by 3 bases and J by 2 bases, with 11 bases between them. Germline V lookup: CDR1 KGHSH, CDR2 LQKENI. This CDR3 is 14 amino acids long. Written as DNA, the CDR3 is TGTGCCAGCTCACCGACGGACAGTCCCTACGAGCAGTACTTC. Its translation: CASSPTDSPYEQYF.

The V and J genes are TRBV7-9 and TRBJ2-7; tentatively, D is TRBD1 (5 bases). V lost 5 bases and J lost 7, with 21 bases in between. The CDR3 has 15 residues. Looked up from germline, CDR1 is SEHNR and CDR2 is FQNEAQ (reference sequence). The CDR3 region has the DNA TGTGCCAGCAGCACTCTCGACAGCGCCATAGGGGAGCAGTACTTC. Translating gives CASSTLDSAIGEQYF.

The gene calls are TRBV19 and TRBJ1-3, with D hard to call. The V gene's germline CDR1 is LNHDA and CDR2 SQIVND (reference sequence). V was shortened by 3 bases and J by 2 bases, with 8 bases between the two germline ends. The CDR3 covers 14 residues. CDR3 in amino acids: CASSMRTAGNTIYF. The CDR3 DNA reads TGTGCCAGTAGTATGAGAACGGCTGGAAACACCATATATTTT.

The table lists this clone with a few counts. The V gene is TRBV5-1, the J gene TRBJ1-1; 8 positions agree with TRBD1. Germline loops: CDR1 SGHRS, CDR2 YFSETQ. V lost 0 bases, J lost 5 bases, and 6 bases stayed unmatched. This CDR3 has 15 residues. CDR3 residues: CASSLEAGGRTEAFF. CDR3 bases: TGCGCCAGCAGCTTGGAAGCAGGGGGCCGGACTGAAGCTTTCTTT. Combining the CDR3 with reference TRBV5-1 and TRBJ1-1 gives the whole variable domain KAGVTQTPRYLIKTRGQQVTLSCSPISGHRSVSWYQQTPGQGLQFLFEYFSETQRNKGNFPGRFSGRQFSNSRSEMNVSTLELGDSALYLCASSLEAGGRTEAFFGQGTRLTVV.

The CDR3, as DNA: TGTGCCAGCAGTAGTGGGACTAGTCCAGATACGCAGTATTTT. Its translation: CASSSGTSPDTQYF. The rearrangement uses TRBV6-5 and TRBJ2-3; TRBD2 agrees at 8 bases. Germline V gene lookup returns CDR1 MNHEY and CDR2 SVGAGI. The CDR3 consists of 14 residues. V was pared by 5 bases and J by 4 bases, with 5 bases of the junction left unmatched.

The rearrangement joins TRBV27 to TRBJ2-7; weak D call: TRBD1 (6 bases). The V end lost 3 bases, the J end lost 0 bases, and 9 bases lay between the germline ends. Germline lookup yields CDR1 MNHEY and CDR2 SMNVEV (reference sequence). The CDR3 extends over 14 amino acids. CDR3 bases: TGTGCCAGCAGTTTCGGACAGAGCTCCTACGAGCAGTACTTC. Protein sequence: CASSFGQSSYEQYF.

The V and J genes are TRBV11-2 and TRBJ2-7, with a possible D match to TRBD1 (6 bases). This CDR3 is 13 amino acids long. Germline CDR1 SGHAT, CDR2 FQNNGV. V was shortened by 6 bases and J by 3 bases, with 12 bases between the two germline ends. The CDR3: CASSRVQGYEQYF. CDR3 in DNA: TGTGCCAGCAGTCGTGTACAGGGCTACGAGCAGTACTTC.

This chain links TRBV5-5 with TRBJ2-7; D gene uncertain. Trimming took 0 bases from V and 1 from J, leaving 17 bases between them. CDR3 size: 17 residues. Per germline, CDR1 SGHKS and CDR2 YYEKEE (reference sequence). DNA for the CDR3: TGTGCCAGCAGCTTGGGATCGGAGCTTATGAAATCCTACGAGCAGTACTTC. Residues: CASSLGSELMKSYEQYF.

The chain joins TRBV6-6 to TRBJ2-2; 7 bases line up with TRBD1. V lost 8 bases and J lost 0; bases outside the gene matches: 9. Germline assignment: CDR1 MNHNY and CDR2 SVGAGI (reference sequence). The CDR3 contains 16 residues. CDR3 loop: CASRKAGTANTGELFF. CDR3 nucleotides: TGTGCCAGCCGGAAAGCAGGGACAGCGAACACCGGGGAGCTGTTTTTT.

The chain recombines TRBV5-6 with TRBJ2-3; 10 nucleotides agree with TRBD2. This CDR3 has 17 amino acids. Germline V gene sequence: CDR1 SGHDT, CDR2 YYEEEE. With 4 bases clipped from V and 2 bases from J, the junction kept 10 bases outside the gene matches. In DNA form, the CDR3 reads TGTGCCAGCAGCATGTTAGCCAGCGGGGGGGACACAGATACGCAGTATTTT. Protein: CASSMLASGGDTDTQYF.

The V and J genes are TRBV11-2 and TRBJ1-1; 7 bases map to TRBD1. Trimming took 3 bases from V and 7 from J; bases not matched to a gene: 8. CDR3 size: 14 residues. The germline V gene encodes CDR1 SGHAT and CDR2 FQNNGV. This chain's CDR3 is CASSFATGYYEAFF. The DNA of the CDR3 is TGTGCCAGCAGCTTTGCGACAGGGTATTATGAAGCTTTCTTT.

The chain carries TRBV11-1 and TRBJ1-1; 7 bases map to TRBD1. The germline V gene has CDR1 SGHAT and CDR2 FQDESV (reference sequence). The CDR3 runs 13 residues. J lost 6 bases, V lost 5 bases, and 6 bases had no gene match. The CDR3 loop is CASSIFTGAEAFF. Written as DNA, the CDR3 is TGTGCCAGCAGCATCTTTACAGGGGCTGAAGCTTTCTTT.

The rearrangement links TRBV4-3 to TRBJ2-3; 9 bases are shared with TRBD1. Germline CDR1 is LGHNA and CDR2 is YSLEER. V was pared by 4 bases and J by 2 bases, with 10 bases of the junction left unmatched. This CDR3 spans 17 amino acids. Here the CDR3 DNA reads TGCGCCAGCAGCCCCTCTCGGACAGGGGACTACACAGATACGCAGTATTTT. Translating gives CASSPSRTGDYTDTQYF.

V is TRBV28 and J is TRBJ2-7; perhaps TRBD2 as D (7 bases). This CDR3 spans 15 amino acids. CDR1 MDHEN and CDR2 SYDVKM come from the germline V gene. The germline V and J ends were trimmed by 6 bases and 4 bases, with 19 bases remaining between them. The CDR3 DNA is TGTGCCAGCAGCCCACGGGGGGCCGGCAAGTACGAGCAGTACTTC. As protein: CASSPRGAGKYEQYF.

The chain couples TRBV5-6 to TRBJ1-6; D ambiguous. The CDR3 length is 16 residues. Per germline, CDR1 SGHDT and CDR2 YYEEEE. With 2 bases removed from V and 0 bases from J, the gap between germline ends came to 9 bases. The CDR3 loop is CASSFAGSSYNSPLHF. CDR3 nucleotide sequence: TGTGCCAGCAGCTTCGCCGGGAGCTCCTATAATTCACCCCTCCACTTT.

CDR3 in amino acids: CASSIEARNYGYTF. For the CDR3, the DNA is TGTGCCAGTAGTATAGAGGCCAGGAACTATGGCTACACCTTC. The chain joins TRBV19 to TRBJ1-2; D is undetermined. The CDR3 has 14 amino acids. In germline, CDR1 is LNHDA, CDR2 SQIVND (reference sequence). Deletions cut 0 bases from V and 2 bases from J, with 7 bases between.

The chain recombines TRBV18 with TRBJ1-4; D is unclear. In germline, CDR1 is KGHSH, CDR2 LQKENI. The CDR3 has 15 amino acids. Trimming removed 3 bases from V and 5 bases from J, with 13 bases in between. CDR3: CASSPAAMPNEKLFF. As DNA, the CDR3 is TGTGCCAGCTCACCGGCGGCAATGCCGAATGAAAAACTGTTTTTT. Using reference TRBV18 and TRBJ1-4 for the parts outside the CDR3, the full variable domain is NAGVMQNPRHLVRRRGQEARLRCSPMKGHSHVYWYRQLPEEGLKFMVYLQKENIIDESGMPKERFSAEFPKEGPSILRIQQVVRGDSAAYFCASSPAAMPNEKLFFGSGTQLSVL.

This sequence joins TRBV27 and TRBJ2-3, with TRBD1 identical over 7 bases. Germline values: CDR1 MNHEY, CDR2 SMNVEV (reference sequence). This CDR3 comprises 17 residues. V was pared by 5 bases and J by 0 bases, with 11 bases of the junction left unmatched. The CDR3 reads CASSRRTGVYSTDTQYF. In DNA form, the CDR3 reads TGTGCCAGCAGTCGACGGACAGGTGTTTATAGCACAGATACGCAGTATTTT.

The V call is TRBV28, the J call TRBJ1-5; 9 bases are a match to TRBD1. The germline gives CDR1 MDHEN, CDR2 SYDVKM. CDR3 size: 15 residues. V was pared by 2 bases and J by 7 bases, with 6 bases of the junction left unmatched. The DNA for the CDR3 is TGTGCCAGCAGTTTAACGGGACAGGGTTCGCAGCCCCAGCATTTT. Amino acids: CASSLTGQGSQPQHF.

This rearrangement joins TRBV20-1 to TRBJ1-1, with TRBD1 matching 7 bases. In germline, CDR1 is DFQATT, CDR2 SNEGSKA (reference sequence). V was pared by 7 bases and J by 8 bases, with 7 bases of the junction left unmatched. The CDR3 has 11 residues. In DNA form, the CDR3 reads TGCAGTGGGCAGGGACAGAGGGAAGCTTTCTTT. It encodes CSGQGQREAFF.

The chain carries TRBV11-2 and TRBJ2-5, with D possibly matching TRBD2 (6 bases). V was trimmed by 4 bases and J by 4 bases, leaving 19 bases between them. The length of the CDR3 is 16 residues. The germline V gene has CDR1 SGHAT and CDR2 FQNNGV. The CDR3 loop reads CASSYRRPRGGETQYF. The CDR3, as DNA: TGTGCCAGCAGCTATCGTCGACCCCGGGGAGGAGAGACCCAGTACTTC.